The 18 T cell receptor beta chains below come from one sample, sequenced in a study of shared clonotypes between healthy human individuals. The repertoire was sequenced with immunoSEQ multiplex PCR; TCRdb's copy has only in-frame clones and lacks some. Found here are about 580,000 clones, roughly 98% of them singletons; the top ten hold approximately 0.3%. Terminally differentiated effector memory CD45RA+ cells were left out of the naive CD8 fraction, which was CD45RO-negative and positively selected for CCR7. Material: naive CD8+ T cells sorted from blood. These receptors were obtained from a young man in good health.

V and J are TRBV29-1 and TRBJ2-7; 10 nucleotides line up with TRBD2. The length of the CDR3 is 16 residues. The germline CDR1 and CDR2 sequences are SQVTM and ANQGSEA. V dropped 3 bases and J dropped 6; count of bases not matched to a gene: 14. CDR3 residues: CSVELAGVIGNGEQYF. DNA of the CDR3: TGCAGCGTTGAGCTAGCGGGAGTAATTGGTAACGGCGAGCAGTACTTC.

This chain links TRBV25-1 with TRBJ2-7; D remains ambiguous. The CDR3 covers 12 residues. The V gene's germline CDR1 is MGHDK and CDR2 SYGVNS. Trimming removed 8 bases at V and 4 bases at J, with 12 bases between. CDR3 nucleotide sequence: TGTGCCAGCGCCTCAGGCTCATACGAGCAGTACTTC. It codes for CASASGSYEQYF.

Comments on this clone: Other nucleotide sequences in the sample specify the same CDR3. The chain couples TRBV7-9 to TRBJ2-1, with unresolved D. The germline gives CDR1 SEHNR, CDR2 FQNEAQ (reference sequence). There are 13 residues in the CDR3. Trimming stripped 2 bases from V and 6 bases from J, with 8 bases between. The CDR3 DNA reads TGTGCCAGCAGCTTACCAGGAGCCAATGAGCAGTTCTTC. Its translation is CASSLPGANEQFF.

This chain connects TRBV7-9 to TRBJ2-1; D not resolved. Germline V gene lookup returns CDR1 SEHNR and CDR2 FQNEAQ (reference sequence). This CDR3 has 14 residues. Trimming cost V 1 base and J 6 bases, with 10 bases left between them. CDR3 DNA: TGTGCCAGCAGCTTAGAGGAAGGAATCAATGAGCAGTTCTTC. This sequence encodes CASSLEEGINEQFF.

The rearrangement joins TRBV2 to TRBJ2-3; TRBD2 agrees at 13 bases. This CDR3 is 16 amino acids long. Germline V gene sequence: CDR1 SNHLY, CDR2 FYNNEI. The J segment lost 2 bases and the V segment lost 6 bases, leaving 5 bases of the junction unmatched. The CDR3, as DNA: TGTGCCAGCAGGCCAGGGACTAGCGGGACCACAGATACGCAGTATTTT. Protein product: CASRPGTSGTTDTQYF.

This chain connects TRBV11-3 to TRBJ1-1; the D is unclear. This CDR3 has 13 residues. Trimming pared 5 bases from V and 1 base from J, leaving 8 bases between. The V gene's germline CDR1 is SGHNT and CDR2 YENEEA. The CDR3, as DNA: TGTGCCAGCAGCCCCGCGGGGAACACTGAAGCTTTCTTT. This encodes CASSPAGNTEAFF.

The CDR3: CASSYQIDRFEQYF. CDR3 DNA sequence: TGTGCCAGCAGCTATCAGATCGACAGGTTCGAGCAGTACTTC. The gene calls are TRBV11-2 and TRBJ2-7; the D gene is possibly TRBD1 (6 bases). V lost 4 bases, J lost 6 bases, and 16 bases lay in between. The germline V gene encodes CDR1 SGHAT and CDR2 FQNNGV. The CDR3 sequence is 14 residues long.

V is TRBV9 and J is TRBJ2-7; 9 bases line up with TRBD1. Germline V CDR1 and CDR2: SGDLS, YYNGEE. This CDR3 has 16 amino acids. With V trimmed by 5 bases and J by 2 bases, 11 bases remained unmatched. CDR3 DNA sequence: TGTGCCAGCAGTGTAAATCCGGGACAGGGCACCTACGAGCAGTACTTC. This sequence encodes CASSVNPGQGTYEQYF. Full variable domain (outside the CDR3, taken from reference TRBV9 and TRBJ2-7): DSGVTQTPKHLITATGQRVTLRCSPRSGDLSVYWYQQSLDQGLQFLIQYYNGEERAKGNILERFSAQQFPDLHSELNLSSLELGDSALYFCASSVNPGQGTYEQYFGPGTRLTVT.

The J gene is TRBJ1-1, the V gene TRBV15; TRBD1 is a possible D gene (5 bases). Germline V gene data show CDR1 as LNHNV and CDR2 as YYDKDF (reference sequence). The CDR3 runs 12 residues. The V end was cut by 1 base, the J end by 12 bases, with 12 bases between. The CDR3 DNA is TGTGCCACCAGCAGAGTTGAGGGGAAAACTTTCTTT. This sequence encodes CATSRVEGKTFF.

In DNA form, the CDR3 reads TGCAGCGTTGTACTTCCGTCGGGGGACGGTAAGGCCAACGTCCTGACTTTC. Translating it yields CSVVLPSGDGKANVLTF. The genes are TRBV29-1 and TRBJ2-6, with a tentative D call TRBD2 (6 bases). Germline values: CDR1 SQVTM, CDR2 ANQGSEA. Trimming pared 4 bases from V and 6 bases from J, leaving 22 bases between. The CDR3 has 17 amino acids.

The rearrangement joins TRBV19 to TRBJ2-1; 7 bases align to TRBD2. V was clipped by 3 bases and J by 3 bases; unmatched bases: 8. There are 16 residues in the CDR3. The germline V gene encodes CDR1 LNHDA and CDR2 SQIVND (reference sequence). CDR3 in DNA: TGTGCCAGTAGTATTGGAGGGAGGGCGATCTACAATGAGCAGTTCTTC. Residues: CASSIGGRAIYNEQFF.

The chain carries TRBV13 and TRBJ1-1; D is unresolved. CDR1 PRHDT and CDR2 FYEKMQ come from the germline V gene (reference sequence). The CDR3 loop spans 12 amino acids. V was clipped by 3 bases and J by 1 base, with 3 bases between them. Here the CDR3 reads CASSLQNTEAFF. The CDR3 coding sequence is TGTGCCAGCAGCTTGCAGAACACTGAAGCTTTCTTT.

The chain is built from TRBV29-1 and TRBJ2-7; D may be TRBD1 (5 bases). CDR1 and CDR2 from the germline V gene are SQVTM and ANQGSEA. V was pared by 4 bases and J by 3 bases, with 10 bases between. The CDR3 consists of 12 residues. DNA for the CDR3: TGCAGCGTTGGCCCCAGGGACTACGAGCAGTACTTC. Translating gives CSVGPRDYEQYF.

V usage is TRBV5-4 and J usage is TRBJ2-5; D perhaps matches TRBD1 (5 bases). V was trimmed by 2 bases and J by 3 bases, leaving 14 bases between them. In germline, CDR1 is SGHNT, CDR2 YYREEE (reference sequence). The CDR3 runs 15 residues. CDR3 protein: CASSFRLGAEETQYF. Written as DNA, the CDR3 is TGTGCCAGCAGCTTCAGACTTGGGGCAGAAGAGACCCAGTACTTC.

As to this clone: This CDR3 is also generated by other DNA sequences in the sample. The rearrangement joins TRBV27 to TRBJ2-2; D remains unclear. From germline, CDR1 is MNHEY and CDR2 SMNVEV (reference sequence). CDR3 length: 12 amino acids. Trimming cost V 3 bases and J 4 bases, with 3 bases left between them. The CDR3 region is CASSLATGELFF. The CDR3 nucleotides read TGTGCCAGCAGTTTGGCCACCGGGGAGCTGTTTTTT.

The rearrangement joins TRBV18 to TRBJ2-3; TRBD2 might be the D (5 bases). Germline V lookup: CDR1 KGHSH, CDR2 LQKENI. V dropped 3 bases and J dropped 2 bases, with 12 bases sitting between them. CDR3 length: 15 residues. The CDR3 protein is CASSPGGDYTDTQYF. The CDR3 nucleotides are TGTGCCAGCTCACCTGGAGGAGACTACACAGATACGCAGTATTTT.

The chain is built from TRBV28 and TRBJ1-5; TRBD1 might be the D (5 bases). V gave up 7 bases and J gave up 4 bases, with 14 bases separating them. Germline V CDR1 and CDR2: MDHEN, SYDVKM. CDR3 length: 14 residues. The CDR3 DNA is TGTGCCAGCAACCCGGGACGGCTAAATCAGCCCCAGCATTTT. Amino acids: CASNPGRLNQPQHF.

CDR3 coding DNA: TGTGCCAGCAGTTTCACCCCCTCTGTCAGCAACACTGAAGCTTTCTTT. Residues: CASSFTPSVSNTEAFF. This chain joins TRBV6-6 and TRBJ1-1; D remains ambiguous. Germline V gives CDR1 MNHNY, CDR2 SVGAGI (reference sequence). CDR3 length equals 16 residues. The V end was cut by 4 bases, the J end by 2 bases, with 17 bases between.